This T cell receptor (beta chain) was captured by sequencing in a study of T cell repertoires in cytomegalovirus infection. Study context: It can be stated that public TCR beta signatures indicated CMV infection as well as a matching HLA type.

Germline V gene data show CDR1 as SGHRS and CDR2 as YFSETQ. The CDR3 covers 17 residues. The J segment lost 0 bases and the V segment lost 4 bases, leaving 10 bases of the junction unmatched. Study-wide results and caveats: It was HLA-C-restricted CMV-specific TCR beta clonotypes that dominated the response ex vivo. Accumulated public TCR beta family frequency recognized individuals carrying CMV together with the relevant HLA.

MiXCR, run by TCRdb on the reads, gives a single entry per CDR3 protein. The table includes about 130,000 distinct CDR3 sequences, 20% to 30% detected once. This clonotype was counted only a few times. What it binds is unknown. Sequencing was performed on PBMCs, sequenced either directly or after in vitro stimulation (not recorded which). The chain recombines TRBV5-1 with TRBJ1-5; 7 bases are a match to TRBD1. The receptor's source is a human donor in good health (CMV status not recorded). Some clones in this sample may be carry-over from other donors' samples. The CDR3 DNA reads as TGCGCCAGCAGCCCTAGACCGGGACAGTATAGCAATCAGCCCCAGCATTTT. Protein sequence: CASSPRPGQYSNQPQHF. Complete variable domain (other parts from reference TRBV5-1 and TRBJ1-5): KAGVTQTPRYLIKTRGQQVTLSCSPISGHRSVSWYQQTPGQGLQFLFEYFSETQRNKGNFPGRFSGRQFSNSRSEMNVSTLELGDSALYLCASSPRPGQYSNQPQHFGDGTRLSIL.